These 22 T cell receptor beta chains were sequenced from one sample in a study of T cells in Graves' hyperthyroidism and ophthalmopathy. Template material for amplifying TCR beta CDR3 regions consisted of RNA transcripts. HTBI primers were the set used in a first-round RT-PCR of the TCR CDR3. One entry per CDR3 protein, called by TCRdb with MiXCR from the multiplex PCR reads. Of 200,000 to 250,000 distinct CDR3 sequences in the sample, 15% to 20% were seen once. Sequencing was carried out using blood. These receptors all stem from a man aged 45-65 years with Graves' hyperthyroidism.

This clonotype is a singleton in its sample. The J gene is TRBJ1-2, the V gene TRBV7-6, with TRBD1 as a possible D gene (6 bases). The CDR3 consists of 13 residues. Trimming stripped 4 bases from V and 8 bases from J, with 14 bases between. CDR1 is SGHVS and CDR2 is FNYEAQ in the germline V gene. Here the CDR3 reads CASSYTGFWGYTF. In DNA form, the CDR3 reads TGTGCCAGCAGCTATACAGGGTTTTGGGGCTACACCTTC.

This clonotype was recorded at least ten times. The J gene is TRBJ2-7, the V gene TRBV7-2; 7 bases align to TRBD2. The CDR3 covers 15 residues. V dropped 0 bases and J dropped 2; count of bases not matched to a gene: 4. CDR1 is SGHTA and CDR2 is FQGNSA in the germline V gene. The CDR3 is CASSLALGLAYEQYF. CDR3 DNA: TGTGCCAGCAGCTTAGCGTTAGGACTAGCCTACGAGCAGTACTTC.

The V call is TRBV7-9, the J call TRBJ1-1; 8 nucleotides line up with TRBD1. The CDR3 totals 13 residues. V trimming: 8 bases; J trimming: 1 base; junction bases outside the gene matches: 3. Per germline, CDR1 SEHNR and CDR2 FQNEAQ (reference sequence). The CDR3 loop reads CASYRGGNTEAFF. The CDR3, as DNA: TGTGCCAGCTACAGGGGGGGGAACACTGAAGCTTTCTTT.

This clonotype was seen repeatedly, ten times or more. The rearrangement joins TRBV11-3 to TRBJ2-5; 15 bases align to TRBD2. Germline loops: CDR1 SGHNT, CDR2 YENEEA. V was pared by 5 bases and J by 4 bases, with 8 bases of the junction left unmatched. The CDR3 length is 17 residues. CDR3 protein: CASSPTGLAGGAETQYF. CDR3 in DNA: TGTGCCAGCAGCCCGACCGGACTAGCGGGAGGGGCAGAGACCCAGTACTTC. The complete variable domain, with remaining parts taken from reference TRBV11-3 and TRBJ2-5, reads EAGVVQSPRYKIIEKKQPVAFWCNPISGHNTLYWYLQNLGQGPELLIRYENEEAVDDSQLPKDRFSAERLKGVDSTLKIQPAELGDSAVYLCASSPTGLAGGAETQYFGPGTRLLVL.

In this sample, this clonotype turned up many times. An end of the junction does not agree with germline; a read error may underlie this. The chain has TRBV13 and TRBJ2-5, with D hard to call. There are 13 residues in the CDR3. Germline lookup yields CDR1 PRHDT and CDR2 FYEKMQ (reference sequence). The CDR3 region is CASSLGSRETQYF. The CDR3 nucleotides are TGTGCCAGCAGCCTAGGGTCGCGGGAGACCCAGTACTTC.

This clonotype was found many times. The chain has TRBV12-3 or TRBV12-4 and TRBJ2-1, with TRBD1 as a possible D gene (6 bases). This CDR3 comprises 18 residues. V lost 0 bases to trimming and J lost 2 bases, with 17 bases between them. CDR3 loop: CASSLANSGTLTYNEQFF. The CDR3 nucleotides read TGTGCCAGCAGTTTAGCTAACTCGGGGACACTCACCTACAATGAGCAGTTCTTC.

This clonotype showed up just a few times. The chain employs TRBV4-3 and TRBJ2-5, with unresolved D. V shed 0 bases and J shed 5 bases, with 13 bases lying between them. Germline assignment: CDR1 LGHNA and CDR2 YSLEER. CDR3 size: 15 residues. The CDR3 bases are TGCGCCAGCAGCCAAGATCCCCAGGTCGCGGAGACCCAGTACTTC. Amino acids: CASSQDPQVAETQYF.

This clonotype was detected many times. The chain employs TRBV2 and TRBJ2-5; 7 nucleotides line up with TRBD2. Germline assignment: CDR1 SNHLY and CDR2 FYNNEI. V lost 4 bases, J lost 1 base, and 0 bases stayed unmatched. CDR3 length: 13 amino acids. The CDR3, as DNA: TGTGCCAGCAGTGGGACTAGCCAAGAGACCCAGTACTTC. It translates to CASSGTSQETQYF.

This clonotype has a count of ten or more. V is TRBV7-9 and J is TRBJ2-1, with D possibly being TRBD2 (5 bases). Germline V gene sequence: CDR1 SEHNR, CDR2 FQNEAQ (reference sequence). The germline V and J ends were trimmed by 8 bases and 1 base, with 18 bases remaining between them. The CDR3 runs 16 residues. This CDR3 reads CASGEWVGVSYNEQFF. The CDR3 DNA follows: TGTGCCAGCGGGGAGTGGGTGGGAGTATCCTACAATGAGCAGTTCTTC.

This clonotype was seen at least ten times. The DNA for the CDR3 is TGTGCCAGCAGCGTAGGACAGTCCTACGAGCAGTACTTC. Translation gives CASSVGQSYEQYF. The chain combines TRBV9 with TRBJ2-7, with a tentative D call TRBD1 (5 bases). Germline-derived CDR1 and CDR2 are SGDLS and YYNGEE. This CDR3 has 13 amino acids. Between the trimmed V and J ends, which lost 0 bases and 1 base, there was a span of 5 bases.

This clonotype came up many times. The chain employs TRBV20-1 and TRBJ2-7, with D possibly TRBD2 on 6 matching bases. From germline, CDR1 is DFQATT and CDR2 SNEGSKA (reference sequence). Trimming shortened V by 0 bases and J by 0 bases, and 9 bases separated the two germline ends. The CDR3 is made up of 14 amino acids. CDR3 residues: CSARDHGGSYEQYF. The CDR3 coding sequence is TGCAGTGCTAGAGATCACGGGGGCTCCTACGAGCAGTACTTC.

The chain is built from TRBV28 and TRBJ2-1; weak D call: TRBD1 (6 bases). Trimming cost V 2 bases and J 9 bases, with 20 bases left between them. Germline lookup yields CDR1 MDHEN and CDR2 SYDVKM. The CDR3 runs to 16 residues. CDR3 in amino acids: CASSLRLRGKGGEQFF. The CDR3 DNA reads as TGTGCCAGCAGTTTACGACTCAGGGGAAAAGGGGGTGAGCAGTTCTTC.

This clonotype was seen only a few times. The V gene is TRBV11-2, the J gene TRBJ2-2, with unresolved D. The length of the CDR3 is 15 residues. Germline V lookup: CDR1 SGHAT, CDR2 FQNNGV. V lost 4 bases and J 0 bases, leaving 9 bases between the germline ends. In nucleotides, the CDR3 is TGTGCCAGCAGCTCCTGGAAAGCGAACACCGGGGAGCTGTTTTTT. Protein sequence: CASSSWKANTGELFF.

The chain couples TRBV12-3 or TRBV12-4 to TRBJ2-1; 7 bases line up with TRBD2. The CDR3 is made up of 14 amino acids. With 7 bases clipped from V and 6 bases from J, the junction kept 9 bases outside the gene matches. CDR3 coding DNA: TGTGCCAGCATAGGGCTAGCGGTGGCCAATGAGCAGTTCTTC. Encoded protein: CASIGLAVANEQFF.

This clonotype turned up a few times. This chain connects TRBV27 to TRBJ2-2; 10 nucleotides align to TRBD1. There are 17 residues in the CDR3. V lost 0 bases and J lost 6; bases outside the gene matches: 7. Germline values: CDR1 MNHEY, CDR2 SMNVEV (reference sequence). In nucleotides, the CDR3 is TGTGCCAGCAGTTTATCGGGGACAGGGGAGTATCCCGGGGAGCTGTTTTTT. As protein: CASSLSGTGEYPGELFF.

This clonotype was seen a handful of times. The chain recombines TRBV29-1 with TRBJ2-7; 15 bases are a match to TRBD2. The CDR3 runs 14 residues. CDR1 and CDR2 from the germline V gene are SQVTM and ANQGSEA. With V trimmed by 6 bases and J by 1 base, 1 base remained unmatched. CDR3 sequence (DNA): TGCAGCGTGGGACTAGCGGGAGGTTCCTACGAGCAGTACTTC. This gives the protein CSVGLAGGSYEQYF.

This clonotype occurred many times. V is TRBV28 and J is TRBJ2-3; D gene ambiguous. The CDR3 runs 12 residues. V dropped 2 bases and J dropped 4 bases, with 4 bases sitting between them. Germline CDR1 MDHEN, CDR2 SYDVKM. The CDR3 DNA reads TGTGCCAGCAGTTTAAGTTCAGATACGCAGTATTTT. Its protein product is CASSLSSDTQYF.

This clonotype was seen at least ten times. The chain combines TRBV5-1 with TRBJ1-4; 10 bases line up with TRBD1. Trimming cost V 2 bases and J 6 bases; bases outside gene matches: 1. In germline, CDR1 is SGHRS, CDR2 YFSETQ. The CDR3 consists of 14 residues. CDR3 sequence reads: CASSFGTGDEKLFF. The DNA of the CDR3 is TGCGCCAGCAGCTTCGGGACAGGGGATGAAAAACTGTTTTTT. The full variable domain, its missing parts supplied by reference TRBV5-1 and TRBJ1-4, is KAGVTQTPRYLIKTRGQQVTLSCSPISGHRSVSWYQQTPGQGLQFLFEYFSETQRNKGNFPGRFSGRQFSNSRSEMNVSTLELGDSALYLCASSFGTGDEKLFFGSGTQLSVL.

The chain joins TRBV28 to TRBJ1-2; a weak D match, TRBD1 (6 bases). CDR1 and CDR2 (germline): MDHEN, SYDVKM. V was cut by 4 bases and J by 6 bases, with 18 bases left in between. This CDR3 is 15 amino acids long. In DNA form, the CDR3 reads TGTGCCAGCAGTTCTTTTGTCGGGGGGCTCGATGGCTACACCTTC. Translation gives CASSSFVGGLDGYTF.

V gene TRBV28 combines with J gene TRBJ2-7; 7 bases are shared with TRBD1. The length of the CDR3 is 19 residues. V lost 7 bases, J lost 4 bases, and 25 bases stayed unmatched. Germline V gene data show CDR1 as MDHEN and CDR2 as SYDVKM. In nucleotides, the CDR3 is TGTGCCAGCATCAGTTTTGGGGACCCCGTACAGGGGACCTATTACGAGCAGTACTTC. Protein sequence: CASISFGDPVQGTYYEQYF.

The chain links TRBV5-1 to TRBJ1-3; D ambiguous. Germline CDR1 SGHRS, CDR2 YFSETQ. CDR3 length equals 13 residues. Trimming pared 1 base from V and 5 bases from J, leaving 7 bases between. This chain's CDR3 is CASSLNGRNTIYF. CDR3 DNA: TGCGCCAGCAGCTTGAATGGTAGAAACACCATATATTTT.

This clonotype was seen a handful of times. V usage is TRBV25-1 and J usage is TRBJ2-2, with D possibly matching TRBD2 (5 bases). Germline V gene data show CDR1 as MGHDK and CDR2 as SYGVNS. The CDR3 loop spans 16 amino acids. The ends were cut back, 2 bases at V and 3 bases at J, with 13 bases in the middle. The CDR3 protein is CASSEINSGYTGELFF. In DNA form, the CDR3 reads TGTGCCAGCAGTGAAATAAACAGCGGCTACACCGGGGAGCTGTTTTTT.